This TCR beta chain stems from a study of T cell repertoires in aging, cancer and after chemotherapy. There are a few counts of this clonotype. TRB rearrangements spanning V, D and J were amplified using mixed TRB-A/B primers. TCRdb itself ran the multiplex PCR reads through MiXCR, one entry per CDR3 protein. The sample carries more than 5,000 distinct CDR3 sequences, about 30% recorded once. Amplification of TCR beta used genomic DNA extracted from peripheral blood. The J segment lost 3 bases and the V segment lost 0 bases, leaving 13 bases of the junction unmatched. The CDR3 contains 20 residues. Specimen: blood. The clonotype comes from a human donor with a blood cancer. This chain joins TRBV12-3 or TRBV12-4 and TRBJ2-7; 14 bases are a match to TRBD2. The CDR3 DNA follows: TGTGCCAGCAGTTTAGCGCGTTCGGGACTAGCGGGAGTGGGGTTCTACGAGCAGTACTTC. Protein: CASSLARSGLAGVGFYEQYF.